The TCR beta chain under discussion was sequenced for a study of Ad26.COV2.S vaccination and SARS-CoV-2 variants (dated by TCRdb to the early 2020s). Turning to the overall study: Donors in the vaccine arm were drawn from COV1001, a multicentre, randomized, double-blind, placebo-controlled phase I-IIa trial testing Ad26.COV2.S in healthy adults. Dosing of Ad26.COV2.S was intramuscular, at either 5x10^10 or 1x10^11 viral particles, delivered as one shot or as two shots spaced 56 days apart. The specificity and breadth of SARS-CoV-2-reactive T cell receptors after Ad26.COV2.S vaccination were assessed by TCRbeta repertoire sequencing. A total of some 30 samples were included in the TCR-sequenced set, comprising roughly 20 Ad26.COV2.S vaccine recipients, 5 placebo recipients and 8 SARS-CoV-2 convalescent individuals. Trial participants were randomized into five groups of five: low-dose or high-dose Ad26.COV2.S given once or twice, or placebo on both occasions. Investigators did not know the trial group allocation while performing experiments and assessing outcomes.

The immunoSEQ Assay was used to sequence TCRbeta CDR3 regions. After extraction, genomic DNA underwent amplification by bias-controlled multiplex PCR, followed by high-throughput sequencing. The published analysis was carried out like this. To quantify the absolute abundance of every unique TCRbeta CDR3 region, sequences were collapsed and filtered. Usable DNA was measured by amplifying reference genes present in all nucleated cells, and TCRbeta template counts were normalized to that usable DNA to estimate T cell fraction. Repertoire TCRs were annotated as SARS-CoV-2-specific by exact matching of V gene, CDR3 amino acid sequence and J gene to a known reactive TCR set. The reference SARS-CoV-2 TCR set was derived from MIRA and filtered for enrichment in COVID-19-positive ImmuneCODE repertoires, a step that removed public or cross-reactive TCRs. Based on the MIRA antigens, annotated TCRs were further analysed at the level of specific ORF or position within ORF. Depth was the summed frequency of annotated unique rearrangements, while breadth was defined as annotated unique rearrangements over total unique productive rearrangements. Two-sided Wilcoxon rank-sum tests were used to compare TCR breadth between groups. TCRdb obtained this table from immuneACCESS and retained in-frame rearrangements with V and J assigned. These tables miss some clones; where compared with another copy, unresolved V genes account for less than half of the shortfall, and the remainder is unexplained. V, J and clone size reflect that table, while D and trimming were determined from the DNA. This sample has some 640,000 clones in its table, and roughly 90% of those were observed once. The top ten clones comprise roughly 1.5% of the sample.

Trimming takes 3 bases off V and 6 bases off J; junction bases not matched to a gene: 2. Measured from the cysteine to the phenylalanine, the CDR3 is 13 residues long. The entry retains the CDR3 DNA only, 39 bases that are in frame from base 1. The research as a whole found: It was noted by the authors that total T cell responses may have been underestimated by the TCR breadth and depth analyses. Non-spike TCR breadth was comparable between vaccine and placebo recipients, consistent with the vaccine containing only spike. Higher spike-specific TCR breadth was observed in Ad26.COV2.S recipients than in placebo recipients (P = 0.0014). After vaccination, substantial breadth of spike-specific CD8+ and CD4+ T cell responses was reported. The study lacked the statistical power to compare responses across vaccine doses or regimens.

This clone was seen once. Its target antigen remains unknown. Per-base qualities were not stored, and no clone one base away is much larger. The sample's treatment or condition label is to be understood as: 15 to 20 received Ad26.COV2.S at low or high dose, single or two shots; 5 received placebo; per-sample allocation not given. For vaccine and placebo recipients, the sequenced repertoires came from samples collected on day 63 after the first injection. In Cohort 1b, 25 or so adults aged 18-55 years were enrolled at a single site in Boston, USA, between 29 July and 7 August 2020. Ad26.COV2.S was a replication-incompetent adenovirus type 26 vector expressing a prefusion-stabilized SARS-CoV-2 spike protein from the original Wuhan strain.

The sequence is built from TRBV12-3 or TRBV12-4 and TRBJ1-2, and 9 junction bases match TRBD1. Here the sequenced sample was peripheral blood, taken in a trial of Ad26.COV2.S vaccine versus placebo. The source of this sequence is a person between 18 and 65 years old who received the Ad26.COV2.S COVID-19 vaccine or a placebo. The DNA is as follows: TGTGCCAGCAGTTTCCGGGACAGGGATGGCTACACCTTC. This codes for CASSFRDRDGYTF.